By proportion, the clone carrying this T cell receptor (beta chain) is large. Its target is not known. Sorting of live CD3+CD8+TCRalphabeta+ cells by PD-1 and/or TIGIT gave four subsets. Using approximately 15 ng of total RNA, TCR libraries were made with the QIAseq Immune Repertoire TCR panel. TCRdb independently ran MiXCR on the reads; one entry per CDR3 protein. The sample lists about 440 distinct CDR3 sequences, 6.7% occurring once. The data belong to a study of circulating CD8 cells and anti-PD-1 response in melanoma. About the study: Complete or partial response defined responders; stable or progressive disease, non-responders. Findings and caveats of the study: Published repertoire comparisons used only baseline and M1 samples. Diversity ranked highest in DNEG and lowest in TIGIT subsets.

Germline CDR1 and CDR2: MNHEY and SMNVEV (reference sequence). V was pared by 2 bases and J by 4 bases, with 4 bases of the junction left unmatched. The CDR3 length is 14 residues. This receptor was identified in a human donor with melanoma. The sample in question was CD8+ T cells from PBMCs, obtained at baseline or after one month of anti-PD-1 therapy (not recorded which). This sequence joins TRBV27 and TRBJ2-7, with TRBD2 matching over 8 bases. CDR3 sequence: CASSLDGREYEQYF. Here the CDR3 DNA reads TGTGCCAGCAGTTTAGACGGGAGGGAATACGAGCAGTACTTC.